This T cell receptor (beta chain) was profiled in a study of T cells in localized non-small cell lung cancer. Findings and caveats of the study: Adjacent lung was found to contain a median about 50 of the top 100 tumor clones. Heterogeneity remains possible because sequencing was limited to only one tumor region.

As to this clone: Its antigen is as yet unknown.

Here immunoSEQ multiplex PCR was the method, and the copy in TCRdb shows in-frame clones only, minus some. The sample has just under 6,000 clones, under 25% seen once. The sequencing used lung tumor tissue, collected before any cancer treatment. The TCR originated in a female donor over 55 with stage I lung adenocarcinoma.

CDR3: CASDRTSGYNEQFF. For the CDR3, the DNA is TGTGCCAGCGACAGGACTAGCGGCTACAATGAGCAGTTCTTC. The rearrangement joins TRBV11-3 to TRBJ2-1; TRBD2 matches 10 bases. Germline trimming cut 8 bases from V and 3 bases from J; bases unmatched to any gene: 4. This CDR3 region has 14 residues. Per germline, CDR1 SGHNT and CDR2 YENEEA.